These 31 T cell receptor beta chains came from one sample sequenced in a study of blood T cell repertoires in COVID-19. Sequencing used immunoSEQ multiplex PCR; TCRdb keeps in-frame clones, though not all of them. The sample consists of about 120,000 clones, 70% to 85% of them appearing once. Sample: peripheral blood. The receptors here all came from a man aged 70-80 years with active or convalescent COVID-19.

This clone appeared a single time. The chain combines TRBV6-5 with TRBJ2-1; 12 positions agree with TRBD2. The germline gives CDR1 MNHEY, CDR2 SVGAGI. The CDR3 runs to 15 residues. The trim removed 7 bases at V and 7 bases at J, leaving 8 bases unmatched. The CDR3 here is CASKPPGTSGNEQFF. In nucleotides, the CDR3 is TGTGCCAGCAAGCCCCCCGGGACTAGCGGGAATGAGCAGTTCTTC.

CDR3: CASSQDVSGAQYF. The CDR3 nucleotides are TGTGCCAGCAGCCAAGATGTATCAGGGGCGCAGTATTTT. The chain uses TRBV14 and TRBJ2-3, with D maybe TRBD1 (6 bases). CDR1 and CDR2 from the germline V gene are SGHDN and FVKESK. The V end was cut by 0 bases, the J end by 10 bases, with 11 bases between. The CDR3 has 13 amino acids.

The chain couples TRBV6-2 or TRBV6-3 to TRBJ1-5, with a tentative D call TRBD1 (6 bases). V gave up 0 bases and J gave up 4 bases, with 19 bases separating them. There are 18 residues in the CDR3. Per germline, CDR1 MNHEY and CDR2 SVGEGT. Here the CDR3 reads CASSYSSRAGGLNQPQHF. In nucleotides, the CDR3 is TGTGCCAGCAGTTACTCGAGTAGGGCGGGGGGGCTGAATCAGCCCCAGCATTTT.

The gene calls are TRBV7-8 and TRBJ1-1; D unclear. Germline V lookup: CDR1 SGHVS, CDR2 FQNEAQ. The CDR3 consists of 13 residues. Trimming stripped 1 base from V and 8 bases from J, with 11 bases between. Here the CDR3 reads CASSLDTAGEAFF. The DNA of the CDR3 is TGTGCCAGCAGCTTAGACACAGCGGGGGAAGCTTTCTTT.

The chain recombines TRBV7-3 with TRBJ2-1; 9 bases map to TRBD2. This CDR3 spans 15 amino acids. Trimming at V came to 4 bases and at J to 8 bases, leaving 9 bases not matched to a gene. Looked up from germline, CDR1 is SGHTA and CDR2 is FQGTGA. The CDR3 reads CASSSLRGGADEQFF. For the CDR3, the DNA is TGTGCCAGCAGCTCCCTTCGCGGGGGGGCTGATGAGCAGTTCTTC.

The rearrangement uses TRBV19 and TRBJ2-7; tentatively, D is TRBD2 (7 bases). The CDR3 is 13 residues long. Germline V gene data show CDR1 as LNHDA and CDR2 as SQIVND (reference sequence). V lost 1 base and J 10 bases, leaving 14 bases between the germline ends. The CDR3 protein is CASSIVSGGHQYF. CDR3 bases: TGTGCCAGTAGTATAGTTTCGGGGGGCCACCAGTACTTC. The full variable domain, in which reference TRBV19 and TRBJ2-7 provide the parts outside the CDR3, is DGGITQSPKYLFRKEGQNVTLSCEQNLNHDAMYWYRQDPGQGLRLIYYSQIVNDFQKGDIAEGYSVSREKKESFPLTVTSAQKNPTAFYLCASSIVSGGHQYFGPGTRLTVT.

The chain links TRBV30 to TRBJ1-1; D is undetermined. Looked up from germline, CDR1 is GTSNPN and CDR2 is SVGIG (reference sequence). This CDR3 is built from 13 residues. V lost 5 bases and J lost 5, with 15 bases in between. The CDR3 loop reads CAWSGEGGTEAFF. The CDR3 DNA follows: TGTGCCTGGTCGGGAGAGGGTGGTACTGAAGCTTTCTTT.

The chain uses TRBV15 and TRBJ2-2; TRBD2 matches 9 bases. CDR1 LNHNV and CDR2 YYDKDF come from the germline V gene (reference sequence). This CDR3 comprises 14 residues. V shed 6 bases and J 5 bases; nucleotides not matched to a gene: 4. CDR3 loop: CATRRTSVTGELFF. The CDR3 nucleotides are TGTGCCACCAGGAGGACTAGCGTTACCGGGGAGCTGTTTTTT.

This chain links TRBV30 with TRBJ2-3, with a tentative D call TRBD1 (7 bases). This CDR3 has 13 amino acids. Trimming stripped 5 bases from V and 1 base from J, with 10 bases between. CDR1 and CDR2 from the germline V gene are GTSNPN and SVGIG (reference sequence). The CDR3 loop is CAWGGTGTDTQYF. In DNA, the CDR3 is TGTGCCTGGGGCGGGACAGGCACAGATACGCAGTATTTT.

The chain has TRBV7-2 and TRBJ1-1; TRBD1 aligns across 7 bases. The junction had 17 bases not matched to a gene; V was cut back by 5 bases and J by 5 bases. This CDR3 is 17 amino acids long. Germline CDR1 and CDR2: SGHTA and FQGNSA. The DNA of the CDR3 is TGTGCCAGCAGCGCCCCTCCAGGGGGACGGCTGGGAACTGAAGCTTTCTTT. Protein: CASSAPPGGRLGTEAFF.

The gene calls are TRBV19 and TRBJ1-2; D perhaps matches TRBD1 (5 bases). This CDR3 region has 13 residues. The V gene lost 7 bases and the J gene lost 2 bases, with 11 bases spanning the gap. CDR1 is LNHDA and CDR2 is SQIVND in the germline V gene (reference sequence). CDR3 residues: CASKKGPNYGYTF. The CDR3 DNA reads as TGTGCCAGTAAGAAGGGGCCCAACTATGGCTACACCTTC.

This clone has a handful of counts. The chain recombines TRBV15 with TRBJ1-3, with TRBD1 identical over 8 bases. V gave up 0 bases and J gave up 4 bases; unmatched junction bases: 2. Per the germline V gene, CDR1 is LNHNV and CDR2 is YYDKDF (reference sequence). The CDR3 sequence is 15 residues long. The chain's CDR3 is CATSRDRGLGNTIYF. The CDR3 DNA sequence: TGTGCCACCAGCAGAGACAGGGGGCTAGGAAACACCATATATTTT.

This chain links TRBV7-2 with TRBJ2-1; 7 bases fit TRBD1. With 5 bases clipped from V and 7 bases from J, the junction kept 5 bases outside the gene matches. The germline V gene encodes CDR1 SGHTA and CDR2 FQGNSA. The CDR3 totals 13 residues. The CDR3 DNA is TGTGCCAGCAGCAGAGACAGGGTAAATGAGCAGTTCTTC. Protein product: CASSRDRVNEQFF.

This clone was found a few times. The rearrangement joins TRBV7-9 to TRBJ2-1, with 8 bases fitting TRBD1. The CDR3 has 14 amino acids. J lost 2 bases, V lost 4 bases, and 1 base had no gene match. Germline V gives CDR1 SEHNR, CDR2 FQNEAQ (reference sequence). CDR3 nucleotides: TGTGCCAGCAGCTCAGGGGGCACCTACAATGAGCAGTTCTTC. This sequence encodes CASSSGGTYNEQFF.

This sequence joins TRBV4-1 and TRBJ1-2; 7 bases map to TRBD1. The V segment lost 0 bases and the J segment 4 bases; nucleotides outside the gene matches: 8. Germline V lookup: CDR1 MGHRA, CDR2 YSYEKL. CDR3 length: 16 residues. The CDR3 DNA reads TGCGCCAGCAGCCAAGAAACTACAGGGGTTGGCTATGGCTACACCTTC. Protein: CASSQETTGVGYGYTF.

J is TRBJ1-2 and V is TRBV2, with TRBD1 matching over 7 bases. The junction had 13 bases not matched to a gene; V was cut back by 6 bases and J by 0 bases. The CDR3 totals 17 residues. Germline V gene data show CDR1 as SNHLY and CDR2 as FYNNEI. The CDR3 spells CASSPRDRPRSNYGYTF. In DNA, the CDR3 is TGTGCCAGCAGCCCCCGGGACAGACCCCGGTCTAACTATGGCTACACCTTC.

This sequence joins TRBV24-1 and TRBJ1-1; unclear D gene. Germline CDR1 is KGHDR and CDR2 is SFDVKD. V lost 5 bases and J 1 base, leaving 7 bases between the germline ends. This CDR3 has 13 amino acids. CDR3 nucleotide sequence: TGTGCCACCAGTGGCGCAACGAACACTGAAGCTTTCTTT. It is translated as CATSGATNTEAFF.

The rearrangement joins TRBV19 to TRBJ1-4, with 8 positions matching TRBD1. The V gene's germline CDR1 is LNHDA and CDR2 SQIVND (reference sequence). The CDR3 extends over 17 amino acids. V dropped 4 bases and J dropped 6; count of bases not matched to a gene: 13. The chain's CDR3 is CASSTDRGLGHDEKLFF. CDR3 DNA sequence: TGTGCCAGTAGTACCGACAGGGGCCTAGGGCACGATGAAAAACTGTTTTTT.

The chain uses TRBV28 and TRBJ1-1; a possible D gene is TRBD1 (5 bases). In germline, CDR1 is MDHEN, CDR2 SYDVKM. Trimming left V 4 bases short and J 4 bases short, with 10 bases between. The CDR3 runs 13 residues. In nucleotides, the CDR3 is TGTGCCAGCAGTTACGACAGTGGCACTGAAGCTTTCTTT. Translated: CASSYDSGTEAFF.

This chain connects TRBV4-3 to TRBJ2-5; possibly TRBD2 for D (6 bases). V lost 1 base and J lost 5, with 14 bases in between. The CDR3 loop spans 15 amino acids. Germline CDR1 LGHNA, CDR2 YSLEER. This CDR3 is CASSQVGTSRETQYF. The CDR3 nucleotides are TGCGCCAGCAGCCAAGTAGGCACTAGCCGGGAGACCCAGTACTTC.

The chain links TRBV19 to TRBJ2-5; 7 positions agree with TRBD2. This CDR3 comprises 13 residues. The junction had 10 bases not matched to a gene; V was cut back by 8 bases and J by 7 bases. CDR1 and CDR2 (germline): LNHDA, SQIVND (reference sequence). The DNA of the CDR3 is TGTGCCAGTGGGAAGAGCGGGGCCGGGACCCAGTACTTC. Translated, it gives CASGKSGAGTQYF.

The rearrangement joins TRBV4-1 to TRBJ2-5; 12 bases map to TRBD2. CDR3 size: 16 residues. The J segment lost 8 bases and the V segment lost 0 bases, leaving 7 bases of the junction unmatched. The germline gives CDR1 MGHRA, CDR2 YSYEKL. The CDR3 DNA reads as TGCGCCAGCAGCCAAGACCTAGCGGGAGGGCCGGGTACCCAGTACTTC. Translating it yields CASSQDLAGGPGTQYF.

The chain uses TRBV7-2 and TRBJ2-7; D perhaps matches TRBD1 (6 bases). V was trimmed by 5 bases and J by 0 bases, leaving 14 bases between them. Looked up from germline, CDR1 is SGHTA and CDR2 is FQGNSA. The CDR3 extends over 15 amino acids. This chain's CDR3 is CASSPQGQGSYEQYF. The CDR3 nucleotides are TGTGCCAGCAGCCCCCAGGGGCAGGGCTCCTACGAGCAGTACTTC.

This clone has a handful of counts. The chain links TRBV2 to TRBJ1-2; 7 nucleotides align to TRBD1. Germline values: CDR1 SNHLY, CDR2 FYNNEI. The CDR3 consists of 13 residues. V shed 6 bases and J 5 bases; nucleotides not matched to a gene: 6. The CDR3 loop is CASRSDRDYGYTF. DNA of the CDR3: TGTGCCAGCAGAAGCGACAGGGATTATGGCTACACCTTC. The full variable domain, in which reference TRBV2 and TRBJ1-2 provide the parts outside the CDR3, is EPEVTQTPSHQVTQMGQEVILRCVPISNHLYFYWYRQILGQKVEFLVSFYNNEISEKSEIFDDQFSVERPDGSNFTLKIRSTKLEDSAMYFCASRSDRDYGYTFGSGTRLTVV.

CDR3 bases: TGCAGCGTTGAACAGAGCACAGATACGCAGTATTTT. It specifies CSVEQSTDTQYF. J is TRBJ2-3 and V is TRBV29-1; unclear D gene. Germline V gene data show CDR1 as SQVTM and CDR2 as ANQGSEA. The CDR3 extends over 12 amino acids. Trimming cost V 2 bases and J 0 bases, with 3 bases left between them.

This clone came up many times. The V gene is TRBV5-4, the J gene TRBJ2-1, with a weak D call TRBD2 (6 bases). Germline CDR1 is SGHNT and CDR2 is YYREEE (reference sequence). V was cut by 4 bases and J by 4 bases, with 12 bases left in between. This CDR3 is built from 14 residues. The CDR3 DNA reads TGTGCCAGCAGCCCGGAGGGCAGATACAATGAGCAGTTCTTC. Protein: CASSPEGRYNEQFF.

The V gene is TRBV28, the J gene TRBJ2-7; possible D gene TRBD2, 5 bases. V was trimmed by 6 bases and J by 4 bases, leaving 10 bases between them. The germline V gene encodes CDR1 MDHEN and CDR2 SYDVKM. This CDR3 contains 12 residues. The CDR3 here is CASSSGFYEQYF. Here the CDR3 DNA reads TGTGCCAGCAGCTCGGGATTTTACGAGCAGTACTTC.

V usage is TRBV4-1 and J usage is TRBJ1-1, with D possibly being TRBD1 (6 bases). V was trimmed by 0 bases and J by 5 bases, leaving 16 bases between them. CDR1 and CDR2 (germline): MGHRA, YSYEKL. This CDR3 region has 16 residues. The CDR3 nucleotides are TGCGCCAGCAGCCAAGATCAGGTAGGGGGAAAAACTGAAGCTTTCTTT. Translation gives CASSQDQVGGKTEAFF.

V and J are TRBV29-1 and TRBJ2-1; 11 bases are shared with TRBD2. Germline-derived CDR1 and CDR2 are SQVTM and ANQGSEA. V dropped 4 bases and J dropped 12; count of bases not matched to a gene: 11. The CDR3 spans 14 residues. This CDR3 is CSVVASGRSEGQFF. The CDR3 nucleotides are TGCAGCGTTGTCGCTAGCGGGAGGAGTGAGGGGCAGTTCTTC.

The chain recombines TRBV2 with TRBJ1-4; the D gene is possibly TRBD1 (6 bases). V was cut by 6 bases and J by 7 bases, with 18 bases left in between. Germline CDR1 and CDR2: SNHLY and FYNNEI. CDR3 size: 15 residues. The CDR3 DNA reads TGTGCCAGCAGAGCGCCACAGGGCCTAGGTGAAAAACTGTTTTTT. It translates to CASRAPQGLGEKLFF.

The chain recombines TRBV3-1 (or the pseudogene TRBV3-2) with TRBJ1-4, with 9 nucleotides matching TRBD1. This CDR3 is 13 amino acids long. V was pared by 3 bases and J by 11 bases, with 4 bases of the junction left unmatched. Germline V lookup: CDR1 LGHDT, CDR2 YNNKEL (reference sequence). The CDR3 DNA reads TGTGCCAGCAGCCAGGGACAGGGAGGGAAACTGTTTTTT. Translated: CASSQGQGGKLFF.